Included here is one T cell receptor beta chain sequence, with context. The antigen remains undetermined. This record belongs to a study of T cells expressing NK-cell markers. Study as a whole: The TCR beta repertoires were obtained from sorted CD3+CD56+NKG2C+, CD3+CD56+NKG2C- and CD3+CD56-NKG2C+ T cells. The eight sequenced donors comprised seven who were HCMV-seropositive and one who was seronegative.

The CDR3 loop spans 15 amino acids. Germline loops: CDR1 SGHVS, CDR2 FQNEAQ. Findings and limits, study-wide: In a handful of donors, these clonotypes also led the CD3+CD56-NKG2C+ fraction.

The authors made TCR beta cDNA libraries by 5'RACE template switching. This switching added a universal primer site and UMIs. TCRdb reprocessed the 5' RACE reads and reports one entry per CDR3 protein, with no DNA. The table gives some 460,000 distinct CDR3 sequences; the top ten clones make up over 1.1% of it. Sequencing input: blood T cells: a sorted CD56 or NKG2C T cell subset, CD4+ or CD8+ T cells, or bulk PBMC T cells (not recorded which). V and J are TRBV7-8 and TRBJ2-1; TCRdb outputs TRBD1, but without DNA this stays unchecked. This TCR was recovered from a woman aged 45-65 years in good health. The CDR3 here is CASSLTVRRLNEQFF.